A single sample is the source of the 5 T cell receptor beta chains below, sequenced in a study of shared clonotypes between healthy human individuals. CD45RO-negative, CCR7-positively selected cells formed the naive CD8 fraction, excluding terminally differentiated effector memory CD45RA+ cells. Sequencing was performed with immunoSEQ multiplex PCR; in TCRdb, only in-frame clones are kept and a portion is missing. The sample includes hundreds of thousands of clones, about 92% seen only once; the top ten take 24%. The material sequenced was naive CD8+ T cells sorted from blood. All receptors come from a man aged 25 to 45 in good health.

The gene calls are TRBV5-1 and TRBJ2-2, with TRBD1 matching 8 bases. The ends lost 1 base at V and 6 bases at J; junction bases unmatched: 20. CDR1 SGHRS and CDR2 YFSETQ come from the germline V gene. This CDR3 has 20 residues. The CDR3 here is CASSLPQGQGGGRRSGELFF. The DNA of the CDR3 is TGCGCCAGCAGCTTGCCCCAAGGACAGGGTGGGGGTCGTCGGTCCGGGGAGCTGTTTTTT.

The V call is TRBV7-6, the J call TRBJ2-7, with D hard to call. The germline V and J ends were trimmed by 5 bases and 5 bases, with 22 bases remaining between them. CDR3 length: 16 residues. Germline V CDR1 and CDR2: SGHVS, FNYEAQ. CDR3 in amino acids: CASSLHPGRPSNEQYF. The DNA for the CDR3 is TGTGCCAGCAGCCTGCATCCCGGGCGCCCTAGTAACGAGCAGTACTTC.

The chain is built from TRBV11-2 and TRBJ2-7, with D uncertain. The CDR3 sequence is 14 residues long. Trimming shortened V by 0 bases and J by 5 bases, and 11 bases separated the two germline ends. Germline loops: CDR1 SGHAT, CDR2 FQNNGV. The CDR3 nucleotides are TGTGCCAGCAGCTTAGATCAAGAGCCCCACGAGCAGTACTTC. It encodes CASSLDQEPHEQYF.

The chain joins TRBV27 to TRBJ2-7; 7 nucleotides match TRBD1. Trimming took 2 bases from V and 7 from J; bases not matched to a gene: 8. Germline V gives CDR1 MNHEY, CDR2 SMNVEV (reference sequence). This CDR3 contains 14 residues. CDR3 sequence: CASSLIGGEEEQYF. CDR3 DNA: TGTGCCAGCAGTTTAATAGGGGGCGAAGAGGAGCAGTACTTC.

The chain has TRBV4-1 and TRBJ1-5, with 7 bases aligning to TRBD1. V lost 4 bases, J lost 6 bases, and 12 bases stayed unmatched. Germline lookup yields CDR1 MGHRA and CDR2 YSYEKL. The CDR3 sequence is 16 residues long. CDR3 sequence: CASSPTPRQGSQPQHF. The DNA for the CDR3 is TGCGCCAGCAGCCCCACCCCGAGACAGGGTAGTCAGCCCCAGCATTTT.